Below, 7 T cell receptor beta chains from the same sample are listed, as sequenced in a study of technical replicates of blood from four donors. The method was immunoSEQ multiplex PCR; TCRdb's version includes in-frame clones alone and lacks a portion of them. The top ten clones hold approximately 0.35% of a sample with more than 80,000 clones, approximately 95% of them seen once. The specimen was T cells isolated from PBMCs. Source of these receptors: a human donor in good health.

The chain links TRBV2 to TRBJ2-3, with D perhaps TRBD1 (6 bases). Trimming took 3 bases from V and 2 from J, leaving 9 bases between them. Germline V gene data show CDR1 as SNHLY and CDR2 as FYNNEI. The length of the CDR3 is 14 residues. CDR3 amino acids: CASSDTGTTDTQYF. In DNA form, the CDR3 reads TGTGCCAGCAGTGATACAGGGACCACAGATACGCAGTATTTT.

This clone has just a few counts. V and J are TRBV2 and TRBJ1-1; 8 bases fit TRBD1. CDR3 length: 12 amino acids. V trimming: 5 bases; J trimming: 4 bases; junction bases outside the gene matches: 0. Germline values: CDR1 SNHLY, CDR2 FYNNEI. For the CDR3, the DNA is TGTGCCAGCAGTACAGGGGGCACTGAAGCTTTCTTT. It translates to CASSTGGTEAFF.

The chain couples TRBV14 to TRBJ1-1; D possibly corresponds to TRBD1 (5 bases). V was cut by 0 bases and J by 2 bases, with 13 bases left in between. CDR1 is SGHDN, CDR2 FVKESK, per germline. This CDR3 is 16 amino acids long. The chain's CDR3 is CASSQEGEAINTEAFF. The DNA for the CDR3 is TGTGCCAGCAGCCAAGAAGGGGAAGCGATTAACACTGAAGCTTTCTTT.

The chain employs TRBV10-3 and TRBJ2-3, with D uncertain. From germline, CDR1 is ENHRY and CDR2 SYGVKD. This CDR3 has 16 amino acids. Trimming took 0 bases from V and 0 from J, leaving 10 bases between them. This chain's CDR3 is CAISESMAVSTDTQYF. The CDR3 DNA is TGTGCCATCAGTGAGTCGATGGCGGTGAGCACAGATACGCAGTATTTT.

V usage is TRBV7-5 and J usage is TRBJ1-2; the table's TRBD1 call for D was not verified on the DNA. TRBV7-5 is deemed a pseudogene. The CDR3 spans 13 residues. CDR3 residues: CVRSTQGNDGYTF. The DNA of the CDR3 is TGTGTCAGAAGCACCCAGGGAAATGATGGCTACACCTTC.

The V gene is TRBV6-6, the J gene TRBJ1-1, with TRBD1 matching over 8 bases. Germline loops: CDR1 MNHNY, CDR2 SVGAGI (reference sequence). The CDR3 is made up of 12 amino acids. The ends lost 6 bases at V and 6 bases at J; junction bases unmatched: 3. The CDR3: CASSQDRAEAFF. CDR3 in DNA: TGTGCCAGCAGCCAGGACAGGGCTGAAGCTTTCTTT.

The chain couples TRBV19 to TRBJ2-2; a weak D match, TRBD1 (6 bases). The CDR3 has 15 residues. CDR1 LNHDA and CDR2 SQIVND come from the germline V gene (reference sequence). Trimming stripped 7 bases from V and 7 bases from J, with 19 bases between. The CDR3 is CASTLLQGPGGELFF. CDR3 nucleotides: TGTGCCAGTACCCTGCTCCAGGGGCCGGGCGGGGAGCTGTTTTTT. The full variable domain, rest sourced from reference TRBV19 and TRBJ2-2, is DGGITQSPKYLFRKEGQNVTLSCEQNLNHDAMYWYRQDPGQGLRLIYYSQIVNDFQKGDIAEGYSVSREKKESFPLTVTSAQKNPTAFYLCASTLLQGPGGELFFGEGSRLTVL.